This is a list of T cell receptor beta chains from one sample in a study of CD8 T cells in Susac syndrome. TCRdb independently ran MiXCR on the immunoSEQ multiplex PCR reads; one entry per CDR3 protein. There are over 300,000 distinct CDR3 sequences in the sample; about 90% occur only once, and less than 0.08% lies in the top ten. The sequenced material came from CD4+ T cells from PBMCs. The receptors originated from a human donor with multiple sclerosis. CDR3s include the opening cysteine and the closing phenylalanine or tryptophan. The order of the fields is V gene, D gene, J gene, CDR3 DNA, CDR3 protein. The D gene is left open where the match is weak.

TRBV11-2	-	TRBJ2-7	TGTGCCAGCAGCTTATTGGGCCGAAACTCCTACGAGCAGTACTTC	CASSLLGRNSYEQYF
TRBV19	TRBD1	TRBJ1-2	TGTGCCAGTAGTCCCCGGGACAGGGGGTTTACTAACTATGGCTACACCTTC	CASSPRDRGFTNYGYTF
TRBV13	-	TRBJ2-3	TGTGCCAGCAGCCCCTACCGGGGGAGGTCAGATACGCAGTATTTT	CASSPYRGRSDTQYF
TRBV2	TRBD2	TRBJ2-3	TGTGCCAGCAGGGGCCTAGCGGGGATAGATACGCAGTATTTT	CASRGLAGIDTQYF
TRBV29-1	TRBD1	TRBJ2-1	TGCAGCGTTGCGGTGTTCGTCGGGGACAGGGTTGTCAATGAGCAGTTCTTC	CSVAVFVGDRVVNEQFF
TRBV5-1	TRBD1	TRBJ1-1	TGCGCCAGCAGACATGACAGGGGCGAGATTCCTACTGAAGCTTTCTTT	CASRHDRGEIPTEAFF
TRBV6-6	-	TRBJ2-5	TGTGCCAGCACCTACCGGCGGGGCGTTCAAGAGACCCAGTACTTC	CASTYRRGVQETQYF
TRBV19	TRBD1	TRBJ1-4	TGTGCCAGTAGTATAGTATTCCGGGACAGCGATGAAAAACTGTTTTTT	CASSIVFRDSDEKLFF
TRBV7-9	-	TRBJ1-1	TGTGCCAGCGCTACTCGGGACGCGAGGCCCCTTGCCCGCACTGAAGCTTTCTTT	CASATRDARPLARTEAFF
TRBV29-1	-	TRBJ2-1	TGCAGCGTTGAAGAAGGACCTGGTAACAATGAGCAGTTCTTC	CSVEEGPGNNEQFF